The 4 T cell receptor beta chains below were found in one sample sequenced in a study of identical twins. TCRdb re-called the 5' RACE reads through MiXCR, storing one row per CDR3 protein. Altogether 1.5 million or so distinct CDR3 sequences are present, about 32% being singletons, with the ten largest covering over 0.25%. The source material was cord blood. All receptors come from a newborn girl in good health.

The V call is TRBV5-4, the J call TRBJ2-1; TRBD2 aligns across 10 bases. The CDR3 totals 15 residues. Germline CDR1 reads SGHNT; CDR2 reads YYREEE (reference sequence). V lost 2 bases to trimming and J lost 8 bases; unmatched junction nucleotides: 7. The CDR3 reads CASSFPQREGYEQFF. The DNA of the CDR3 is TGTGCCAGCAGCTTCCCCCAGCGGGAGGGATATGAGCAGTTCTTC. Using reference TRBV5-4 and TRBJ2-1 for the parts outside the CDR3, the full variable domain is ETGVTQSPTHLIKTRGQQVTLRCSSQSGHNTVSWYQQALGQGPQFIFQYYREEENGRGNFPPRFSGLQFPNYSSELNVNALELDDSALYLCASSFPQREGYEQFFGPGTRLTVL.

V is TRBV24-1 and J is TRBJ2-1, with a tentative D call TRBD2 (6 bases). Per the germline V gene, CDR1 is KGHDR and CDR2 is SFDVKD. With 5 bases removed from V and 10 bases from J, the gap between germline ends came to 14 bases. This CDR3 is built from 13 residues. The DNA of the CDR3 is TGTGCCACCAGTGCGGGAGAGGTTAGGGAGCAGTTCTTC. Translation gives CATSAGEVREQFF.

The table lists this clonotype with a few counts. The V call is TRBV7-2, the J call TRBJ2-1; 11 nucleotides line up with TRBD2. J was trimmed by 5 bases and V by 2 bases; bases with no gene match: 8. CDR1 is SGHTA and CDR2 is FQGNSA in the germline V gene. This CDR3 is built from 17 residues. CDR3 sequence (DNA): TGTGCCAGCAGCTTAAGGTCGATGACTAGCGGGAACAATGAGCAGTTCTTC. Translating it yields CASSLRSMTSGNNEQFF.

The rearrangement joins TRBV3-1 to TRBJ1-4; possible D gene TRBD1, 5 bases. This CDR3 has 15 amino acids. CDR1 and CDR2 from the germline V gene are LGHDT and YNNKEL (reference sequence). With 3 bases removed from V and 0 bases from J, the gap between germline ends came to 8 bases. The CDR3 sequence is CASSHETATNEKLFF. The CDR3 DNA follows: TGTGCCAGCAGCCACGAGACAGCAACTAATGAAAAACTGTTTTTT. Variable domain in full (rest from reference TRBV3-1 and TRBJ1-4): DTAVSQTPKYLVTQMGNDKSIKCEQNLGHDTMYWYKQDSKKFLKIMFSYNNKELIINETVPNRFSPKSPDKAHLNLHINSLELGDSAVYFCASSHETATNEKLFFGSGTQLSVL.